This is a list of T cell receptor beta chains from one sample in a study of cytomegalovirus exposure and HLA in healthy donors. TCRdb keeps only in-frame clones here, not all; method: immunoSEQ multiplex PCR. The table shows fewer than 90,000 clones, with around 74% occurring only once. The sample consisted of PBMCs. The receptor set was obtained from a man aged 25 to 45 in good health and CMV-seropositive. The CDR3 runs from the conserved cysteine through the conserved F or W. The D gene is left open where the match is weak. Some rows mark clone size as missing; the rest say once, few, many or name a class of expanded clone.

CDR3 protein	CDR3 DNA	V gene	J gene	D gene	clone size
CASSRFHNPTNEKLFF	TGCGCCAGCAGCCGATTCCACAACCCAACTAATGAAAAACTGTTTTTT	TRBV4-1	TRBJ1-4	-	-
CASSEAIGQGIWLEQYF	TGTGCCAGCAGTGAAGCCATTGGACAGGGTATATGGCTCGAGCAGTACTTC	TRBV6-1	TRBJ2-7	TRBD1	-
CASLPLRTGGEAFF	TGTGCCAGTTTACCCCTAAGGACAGGGGGCGAAGCTTTCTTT	TRBV19	TRBJ1-1	TRBD1	-
CASSIPGGSRTEAFF	TGTGCCAGTAGTATACCAGGGGGCTCGCGGACTGAAGCTTTCTTT	TRBV19	TRBJ1-1	TRBD1	-
CASSAGGASDTQYF	TGTGCCAGCAGCGCCGGGGGGGCATCAGATACGCAGTATTTT	TRBV9	TRBJ2-3	TRBD2	-
CASSYSYSTLAETQYF	TGTGCCAGCAGTTACTCTTATTCGACGCTAGCTGAGACCCAGTACTTC	TRBV6-5	TRBJ2-5	-	-
CASSWLAGFNEQFF	TGTGCCAGCAGTTGGCTAGCGGGATTTAATGAGCAGTTCTTC	TRBV13	TRBJ2-1	TRBD2	-
CASSQDSIGAGETQYF	TGTGCCAGCAGCCAAGATAGCATTGGGGCTGGGGAGACCCAGTACTTC	TRBV4-2	TRBJ2-5	-	-
CATRWGLTYNEQFF	TGCGCCACGAGATGGGGGCTTACCTACAATGAGCAGTTCTTC	TRBV10-1	TRBJ2-1	-	-
CASSYNSGRNNEQFF	TGTGCCAGCAGTTATAATTCGGGTAGGAACAATGAGCAGTTCTTC	TRBV6-5	TRBJ2-1	-	-
CASSEVRERRNTEAFF	TGTGCCAGCAGTGAAGTAAGGGAGAGGCGGAACACTGAAGCTTTCTTT	TRBV2	TRBJ1-1	-	few
CASSIGGGSNQPQHF	TGTGCCAGTAGTATTGGGGGAGGCAGCAATCAGCCCCAGCATTTT	TRBV19	TRBJ1-5	-	few
CASSPGLAAFSGELFF	TGTGCCAGCTCACCAGGGCTAGCGGCCTTTTCCGGGGAGCTGTTTTTT	TRBV18	TRBJ2-2	TRBD2	-
CASSQVGSSYEQYF	TGTGCCAGCAGCCAGGTGGGGAGCTCCTACGAGCAGTACTTC	TRBV4-2	TRBJ2-7	-	-
CAWSTITGGGGEKLFF	TGTGCCTGGAGTACAATCACAGGGGGCGGGGGTGAAAAACTGTTTTTT	TRBV30	TRBJ1-4	TRBD1	once
CASSLAGGPYEQYF	TGTGCCAGCAGCTTAGCGGGGGGGCCTTACGAGCAGTACTTC	TRBV6-5	TRBJ2-7	TRBD2	once
CASSVGGGQPQHF	TGTGCCAGCAGTGTGGGGGGGGGTCAGCCCCAGCATTTT	TRBV6-1	TRBJ1-5	-	-
CASSEFPGQGSYGYTF	TGTGCCAGCAGTGAGTTCCCGGGACAGGGAAGCTATGGCTACACCTTC	TRBV6-1	TRBJ1-2	TRBD1	-
CASSATGENSPLHF	TGTGCTAGCTCAGCGACAGGGGAGAATTCCCCCCTCCACTTT	TRBV6-1	TRBJ1-6	TRBD1	-
CAWSASRYEQYF	TGTGCCTGGAGTGCCTCCCGGTACGAGCAGTACTTC	TRBV30	TRBJ2-7	-	once